The 13 T cell receptor beta chains given below trace back to one sample, sequenced in a study of identical twins. TCRdb reprocessed the 5' RACE reads with MiXCR, giving one entry per CDR3 protein. The table includes about 1.7 million distinct CDR3 sequences, less than 35% detected once. The sample taken for sequencing was cord blood. The receptors come from a newborn girl in good health.

Notes on this clonotype: Being one base from a much bigger clone, this may be a read error. The CDR3 DNA follows: TGTGCCAGCAGCTTGCCGGACACCAGCCACGAGCAGTACTTC. Protein sequence: CASSLPDTSHEQYF. The V call is TRBV5-5, the J call TRBJ2-1; D is perhaps TRBD1 (5 bases). The end of the DNA is better explained by TRBJ2-7, so the J call may be wrong. This CDR3 contains 14 residues. Germline lookup yields CDR1 SGHKS and CDR2 YYEKEE (reference sequence).

This clonotype was seen a handful of times. The V gene is TRBV11-3, the J gene TRBJ2-1; TRBD2 aligns across 7 bases. Trimming cost V 0 bases and J 4 bases; bases outside gene matches: 6. The CDR3 runs to 16 residues. Germline lookup yields CDR1 SGHNT and CDR2 YENEEA. CDR3 nucleotide sequence: TGTGCCAGCAGCTTAGACGGGGGAGGGGTTTACAATGAGCAGTTCTTC. Translating it yields CASSLDGGGVYNEQFF. The entire variable domain, with the rest obtained from reference TRBV11-3 and TRBJ2-1, is as follows: EAGVVQSPRYKIIEKKQPVAFWCNPISGHNTLYWYLQNLGQGPELLIRYENEEAVDDSQLPKDRFSAERLKGVDSTLKIQPAELGDSAVYLCASSLDGGGVYNEQFFGPGTRLTVL.

This clonotype was counted a few times. V gene TRBV9 combines with J gene TRBJ2-2; D possibly corresponds to TRBD2 (5 bases). Germline V gene sequence: CDR1 SGDLS, CDR2 YYNGEE. Trimming stripped 2 bases from V and 5 bases from J, with 10 bases between. This CDR3 has 14 residues. The CDR3 loop reads CASSVGGRTGELFF. CDR3 coding DNA: TGTGCCAGCAGCGTTGGCGGGCGGACCGGGGAGCTGTTTTTT. Complete variable domain (other parts from reference TRBV9 and TRBJ2-2): DSGVTQTPKHLITATGQRVTLRCSPRSGDLSVYWYQQSLDQGLQFLIQYYNGEERAKGNILERFSAQQFPDLHSELNLSSLELGDSALYFCASSVGGRTGELFFGEGSRLTVL.

The chain has TRBV20-1 and TRBJ2-1; 14 nucleotides agree with TRBD2. The J segment lost 7 bases and the V segment lost 4 bases, leaving 15 bases of the junction unmatched. From germline, CDR1 is DFQATT and CDR2 SNEGSKA (reference sequence). The CDR3 has 18 amino acids. CDR3 sequence (DNA): TGCAGTGCTATCCGGGGACTAGCGGGAGCGCGGCCGCGGAATGAGCAGTTCTTC. Its protein product is CSAIRGLAGARPRNEQFF.

This chain links TRBV25-1 with TRBJ2-1, with 12 bases lining up with TRBD2. CDR3 size: 17 residues. The germline gives CDR1 MGHDK, CDR2 SYGVNS. V lost 1 base, J lost 4 bases, and 5 bases stayed unmatched. CDR3 residues: CASSESPLAGGYNEQFF. The CDR3 DNA is TGTGCCAGCAGTGAATCCCCCCTAGCGGGAGGGTACAATGAGCAGTTCTTC.

This clonotype turned up a few times. The chain has TRBV6-6 and TRBJ1-2, with unresolved D. Germline V gene lookup returns CDR1 MNHNY and CDR2 SVGAGI (reference sequence). The V end was cut by 5 bases, the J end by 2 bases, with 15 bases between. The CDR3 has 15 residues. The DNA for the CDR3 is TGTGCCAGCAGTATGCCCCAGACAAGGAACTATGGCTACACCTTC. This codes for CASSMPQTRNYGYTF.

This chain joins TRBV5-1 and TRBJ2-1; 8 nucleotides align to TRBD2. This CDR3 has 16 residues. Trimming cost V 4 bases and J 1 base; bases outside gene matches: 7. Germline lookup yields CDR1 SGHRS and CDR2 YFSETQ. CDR3 region: CASSPNGGGSYNEQFF. In DNA, the CDR3 is TGCGCCAGCAGCCCTAACGGGGGGGGTTCCTACAATGAGCAGTTCTTC.

The table lists this clonotype with a few counts. This rearrangement joins TRBV20-1 to TRBJ2-1, with 12 positions matching TRBD2. Germline V gene data show CDR1 as DFQATT and CDR2 as SNEGSKA (reference sequence). The CDR3 runs to 13 residues. J gave up 8 bases and V 6 bases, and 5 bases lay outside the gene matches. The CDR3 spells CSAPGLAGHEQFF. CDR3 nucleotide sequence: TGCAGTGCCCCCGGACTAGCGGGACATGAGCAGTTCTTC.

This clonotype was counted once. V usage is TRBV20-1 and J usage is TRBJ1-4; D is possibly TRBD1 (5 bases). CDR1 DFQATT and CDR2 SNEGSKA come from the germline V gene (reference sequence). This CDR3 is built from 13 residues. Trimming took off 3 bases at V and 8 bases at J, with 13 bases between the two ends. The CDR3 is CSASPRVPEKLFF. The CDR3, as DNA: TGCAGTGCTAGCCCCAGGGTTCCCGAAAAACTGTTTTTT.

This chain connects TRBV20-1 to TRBJ2-3, with D possibly being TRBD1 (5 bases). CDR1 and CDR2 (germline): DFQATT, SNEGSKA (reference sequence). The CDR3 has 14 residues. V shed 1 base and J shed 3 bases, with 11 bases lying between them. The DNA of the CDR3 is TGCAGTGCTAGAGTGGGCAGGGCGACAGATACGCAGTATTTT. It yields the protein CSARVGRATDTQYF.

The CDR3 bases are TGTGCCAGCAGGCCGGGATATCTAGCCAAAAACATTCAGTACTTC. It is translated as CASRPGYLAKNIQYF. The chain carries TRBV6-1 and TRBJ2-4; tentatively, D is TRBD2 (5 bases). Germline V gene lookup returns CDR1 MNHNS and CDR2 SASEGT. This CDR3 is 15 amino acids long. With 6 bases removed from V and 0 bases from J, the gap between germline ends came to 12 bases.

In its sample, this clonotype was seen a few times. The V gene is TRBV7-9, the J gene TRBJ2-1, with 12 bases identical to TRBD2. Germline values: CDR1 SEHNR, CDR2 FQNEAQ (reference sequence). V gave up 5 bases and J gave up 4 bases; unmatched junction bases: 12. The CDR3 runs to 18 residues. In DNA, the CDR3 is TGTGCCAGCAGCCGTAAGACTAGCGGGGGTTGGAAGTACAATGAGCAGTTCTTC. Its translation: CASSRKTSGGWKYNEQFF.

The rearrangement uses TRBV7-9 and TRBJ1-6, with D possibly being TRBD1 (5 bases). CDR3 length: 15 residues. Germline V gene lookup returns CDR1 SEHNR and CDR2 FQNEAQ (reference sequence). V was cut by 4 bases and J by 7 bases, with 14 bases left in between. DNA of the CDR3: TGTGCCAGCAGCTCGTCGGGGGGTAGGAATTCACCCCTCCACTTT. Translating gives CASSSSGGRNSPLHF. The full variable domain, completed using reference TRBV7-9 and TRBJ1-6, is DTGVSQNPRHKITKRGQNVTFRCDPISEHNRLYWYRQTLGQGPEFLTYFQNEAQLEKSRLLSDRFSAERPKGSFSTLEIQRTEQGDSAMYLCASSSSGGRNSPLHFGNGTRLTVT.